This record looks at one TCR beta chain sequence and its context. The sample belongs to a study of radiotherapy plus CTLA-4 blockade in lung cancer. The CDR3 has 15 amino acids. Per germline, CDR1 MDHEN and CDR2 SYDVKM. With 6 bases clipped from V and 5 bases from J, the junction kept 12 bases outside the gene matches. Libraries were prepared by immunoSEQ multiplex PCR; TCRdb keeps only in-frame clonotypes and omits some of them. The table records some 110,000 clones, over 75% of them present only once. Here the sequenced sample was peripheral blood, taken from a patient treated with radiotherapy plus ipilimumab. The TCR sequence derives from a human donor with non-small cell lung cancer that progressed on radiotherapy plus ipilimumab. Some clones in this sample may be carry-over from other donors' samples. This chain links TRBV28 with TRBJ2-5, with 7 bases aligning to TRBD2. The DNA of the CDR3 is TGTGCCAGCAGCCCCGGGAGGCGGGGGATGGAGACCCAGTACTTC. It encodes CASSPGRRGMETQYF.